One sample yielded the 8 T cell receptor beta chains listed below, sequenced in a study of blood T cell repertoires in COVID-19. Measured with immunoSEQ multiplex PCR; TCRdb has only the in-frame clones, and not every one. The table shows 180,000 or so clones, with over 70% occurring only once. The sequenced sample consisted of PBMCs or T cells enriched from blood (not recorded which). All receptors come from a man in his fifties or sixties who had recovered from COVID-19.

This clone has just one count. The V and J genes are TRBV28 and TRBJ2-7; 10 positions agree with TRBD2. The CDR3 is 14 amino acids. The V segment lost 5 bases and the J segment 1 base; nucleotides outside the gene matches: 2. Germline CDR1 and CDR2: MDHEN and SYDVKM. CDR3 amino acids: CASSVAGGSYEQYF. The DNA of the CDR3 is TGTGCCAGCAGTGTAGCGGGAGGTTCCTACGAGCAGTACTTC.

The CDR3 region has the DNA TGTGCCAGCAAGGGAGCTTTCAGGAGTGGAAACACCATATATTTT. This sequence encodes CASKGAFRSGNTIYF. V is TRBV6-5 and J is TRBJ1-3; no reliable D call. The CDR3 sequence is 15 residues long. The germline V gene has CDR1 MNHEY and CDR2 SVGAGI. V lost 7 bases and J 3 bases, leaving 16 bases between the germline ends.

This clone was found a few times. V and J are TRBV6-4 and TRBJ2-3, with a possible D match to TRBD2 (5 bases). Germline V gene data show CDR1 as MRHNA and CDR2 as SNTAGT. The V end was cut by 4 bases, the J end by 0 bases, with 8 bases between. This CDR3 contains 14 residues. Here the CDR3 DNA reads TGTGCCAGCAGTGCCGACTATAGCACAGATACGCAGTATTTT. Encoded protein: CASSADYSTDTQYF.

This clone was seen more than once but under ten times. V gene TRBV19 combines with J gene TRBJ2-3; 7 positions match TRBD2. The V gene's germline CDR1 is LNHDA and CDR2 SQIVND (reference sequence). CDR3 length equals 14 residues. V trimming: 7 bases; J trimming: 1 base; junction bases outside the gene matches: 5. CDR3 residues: CASIPSGRTDTQYF. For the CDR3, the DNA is TGTGCCAGTATTCCTAGCGGACGCACAGATACGCAGTATTTT.

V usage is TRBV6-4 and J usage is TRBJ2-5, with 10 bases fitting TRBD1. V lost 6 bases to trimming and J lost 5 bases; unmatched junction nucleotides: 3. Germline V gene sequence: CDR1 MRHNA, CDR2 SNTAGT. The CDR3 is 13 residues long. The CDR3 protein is CASSRDRGETQYF. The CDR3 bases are TGTGCCAGCAGCCGGGACAGGGGTGAGACCCAGTACTTC.

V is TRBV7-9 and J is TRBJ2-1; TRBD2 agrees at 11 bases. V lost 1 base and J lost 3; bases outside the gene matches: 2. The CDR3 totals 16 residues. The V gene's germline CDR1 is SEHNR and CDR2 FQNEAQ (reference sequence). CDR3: CASSLGGLADYNEQFF. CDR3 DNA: TGTGCCAGCAGCTTAGGGGGACTAGCGGACTACAATGAGCAGTTCTTC.

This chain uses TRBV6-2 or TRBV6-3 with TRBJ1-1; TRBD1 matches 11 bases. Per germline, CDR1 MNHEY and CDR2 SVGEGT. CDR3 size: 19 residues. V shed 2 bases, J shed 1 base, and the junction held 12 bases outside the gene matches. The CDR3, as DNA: TGTGCCAGCAGTTACGATGTTTTGGACAGGGGGCCGAAGAACACTGAAGCTTTCTTT. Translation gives CASSYDVLDRGPKNTEAFF.

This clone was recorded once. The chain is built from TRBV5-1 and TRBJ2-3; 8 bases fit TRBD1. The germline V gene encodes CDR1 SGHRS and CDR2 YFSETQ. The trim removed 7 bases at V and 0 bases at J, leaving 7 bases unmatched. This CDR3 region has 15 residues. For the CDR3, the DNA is TGCGCCAGCGGGTGGCAGGGGGCTAGCACAGATACGCAGTATTTT. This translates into CASGWQGASTDTQYF.